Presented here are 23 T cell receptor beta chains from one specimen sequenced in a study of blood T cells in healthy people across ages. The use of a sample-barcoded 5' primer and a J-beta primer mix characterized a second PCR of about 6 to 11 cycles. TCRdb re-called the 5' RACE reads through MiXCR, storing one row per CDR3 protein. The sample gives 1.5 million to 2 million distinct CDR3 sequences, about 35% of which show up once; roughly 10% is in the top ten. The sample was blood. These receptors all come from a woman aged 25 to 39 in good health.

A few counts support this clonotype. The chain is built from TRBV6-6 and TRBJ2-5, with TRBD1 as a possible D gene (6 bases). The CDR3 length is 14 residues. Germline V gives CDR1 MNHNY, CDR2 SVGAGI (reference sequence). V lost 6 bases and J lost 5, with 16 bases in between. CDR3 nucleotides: TGTGCCAGCAGGAGACAGGCGTCGGAGGAGACCCAGTACTTC. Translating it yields CASRRQASEETQYF.

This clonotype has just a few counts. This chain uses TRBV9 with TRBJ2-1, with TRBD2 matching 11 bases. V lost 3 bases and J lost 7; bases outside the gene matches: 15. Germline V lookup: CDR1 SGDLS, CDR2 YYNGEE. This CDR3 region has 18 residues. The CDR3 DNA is TGTGCCAGCAGCGGGAGCCTGGGAACTAGCGGGAGCATGAATGAGCAGTTCTTC. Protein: CASSGSLGTSGSMNEQFF.

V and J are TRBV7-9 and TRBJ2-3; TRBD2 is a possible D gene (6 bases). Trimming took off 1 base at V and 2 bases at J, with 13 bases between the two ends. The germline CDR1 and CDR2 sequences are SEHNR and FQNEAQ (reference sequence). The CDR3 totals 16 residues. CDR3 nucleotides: TGTGCCAGCAGCTTAGAGGAGGGCCTGAACACAGATACGCAGTATTTT. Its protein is CASSLEEGLNTDTQYF.

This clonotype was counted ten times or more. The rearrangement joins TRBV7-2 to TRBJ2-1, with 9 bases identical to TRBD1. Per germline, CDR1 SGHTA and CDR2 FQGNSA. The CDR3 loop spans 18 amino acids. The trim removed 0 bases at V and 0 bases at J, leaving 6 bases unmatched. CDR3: CASSLAGTGKSSYNEQFF. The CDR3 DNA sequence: TGTGCCAGCAGCTTAGCCGGGACAGGGAAGAGCTCCTACAATGAGCAGTTCTTC. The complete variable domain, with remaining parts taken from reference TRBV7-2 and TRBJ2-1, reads GAGVSQSPSNKVTEKGKDVELRCDPISGHTALYWYRQSLGQGLEFLIYFQGNSAPDKSGLPSDRFSAERTGGSVSTLTIQRTQQEDSAVYLCASSLAGTGKSSYNEQFFGPGTRLTVL.

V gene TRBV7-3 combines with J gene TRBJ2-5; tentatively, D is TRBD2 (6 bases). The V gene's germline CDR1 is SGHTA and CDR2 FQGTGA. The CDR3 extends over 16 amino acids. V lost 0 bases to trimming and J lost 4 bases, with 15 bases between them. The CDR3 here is CASSLTGGAGRETQYF. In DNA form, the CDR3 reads TGTGCCAGCAGCTTAACGGGCGGAGCGGGTCGAGAGACCCAGTACTTC.

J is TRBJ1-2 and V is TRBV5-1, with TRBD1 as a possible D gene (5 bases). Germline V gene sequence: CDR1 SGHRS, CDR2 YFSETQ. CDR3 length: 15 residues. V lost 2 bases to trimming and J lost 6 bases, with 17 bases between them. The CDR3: CASSLQQPGTHGYTF. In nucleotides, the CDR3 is TGCGCCAGCAGCTTACAACAACCAGGGACTCATGGCTACACCTTC. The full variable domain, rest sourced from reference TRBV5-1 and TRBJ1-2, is KAGVTQTPRYLIKTRGQQVTLSCSPISGHRSVSWYQQTPGQGLQFLFEYFSETQRNKGNFPGRFSGRQFSNSRSEMNVSTLELGDSALYLCASSLQQPGTHGYTFGSGTRLTVV.

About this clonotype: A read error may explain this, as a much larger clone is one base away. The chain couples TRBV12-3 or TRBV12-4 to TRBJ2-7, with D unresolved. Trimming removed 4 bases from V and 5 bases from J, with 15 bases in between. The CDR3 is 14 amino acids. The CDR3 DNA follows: TGTGCCAGCAGTTCAACCCCGACGTCGGACGAGCAGTACTTC. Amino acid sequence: CASSSTPTSDEQYF.

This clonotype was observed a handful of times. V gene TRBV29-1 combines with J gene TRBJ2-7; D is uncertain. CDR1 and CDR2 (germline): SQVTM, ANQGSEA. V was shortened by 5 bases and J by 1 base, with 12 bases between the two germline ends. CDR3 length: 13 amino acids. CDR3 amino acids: CSVYDPESYEQYF. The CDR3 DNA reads TGCAGCGTTTACGACCCGGAATCCTACGAGCAGTACTTC.

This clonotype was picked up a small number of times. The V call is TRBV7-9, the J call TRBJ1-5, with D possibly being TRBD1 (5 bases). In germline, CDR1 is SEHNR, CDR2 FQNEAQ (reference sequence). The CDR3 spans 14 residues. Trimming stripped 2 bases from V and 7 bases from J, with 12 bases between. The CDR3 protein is CASSLQGQGQPQHF. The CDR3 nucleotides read TGTGCCAGCAGCTTACAGGGTCAAGGGCAGCCCCAGCATTTT.

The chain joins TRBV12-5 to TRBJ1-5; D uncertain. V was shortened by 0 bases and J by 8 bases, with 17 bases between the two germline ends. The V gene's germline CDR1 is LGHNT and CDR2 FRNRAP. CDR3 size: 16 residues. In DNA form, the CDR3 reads TGTGCTAGTGGTTTGGTACCAACTGGGGAGGAAAAGCCCCAGCATTTT. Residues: CASGLVPTGEEKPQHF.

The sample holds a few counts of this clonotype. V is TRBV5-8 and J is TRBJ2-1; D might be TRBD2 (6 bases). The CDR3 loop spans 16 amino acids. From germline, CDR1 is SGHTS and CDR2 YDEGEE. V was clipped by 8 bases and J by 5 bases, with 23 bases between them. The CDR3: CASSHPGYSGNNEQFF. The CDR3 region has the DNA TGTGCCAGTTCCCACCCAGGATATAGCGGTAACAATGAGCAGTTCTTC.

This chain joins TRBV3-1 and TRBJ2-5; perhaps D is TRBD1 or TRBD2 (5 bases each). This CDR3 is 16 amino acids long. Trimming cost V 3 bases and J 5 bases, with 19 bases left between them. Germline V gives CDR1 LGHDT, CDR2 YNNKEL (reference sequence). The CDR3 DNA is TGTGCCAGCAGCCATTACGGGGCGAGGCCGGGGGAGACCCAGTACTTC. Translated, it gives CASSHYGARPGETQYF.

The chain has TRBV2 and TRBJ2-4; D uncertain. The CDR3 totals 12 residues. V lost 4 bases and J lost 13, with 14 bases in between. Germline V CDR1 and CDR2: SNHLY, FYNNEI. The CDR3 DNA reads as TGTGCCAGCAGTGTGGGCGCCTTCGGGCAGTACTTC. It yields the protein CASSVGAFGQYF.

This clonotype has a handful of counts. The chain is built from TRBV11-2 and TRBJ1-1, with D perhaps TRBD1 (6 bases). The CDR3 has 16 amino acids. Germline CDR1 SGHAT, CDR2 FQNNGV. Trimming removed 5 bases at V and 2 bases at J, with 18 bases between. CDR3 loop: CASSVLGAGANTEAFF. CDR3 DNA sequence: TGTGCCAGCAGCGTATTGGGGGCAGGGGCAAACACTGAAGCTTTCTTT. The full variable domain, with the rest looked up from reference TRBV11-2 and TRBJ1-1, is EAGVAQSPRYKIIEKRQSVAFWCNPISGHATLYWYQQILGQGPKLLIQFQNNGVVDDSQLPKDRFSAERLKGVDSTLKIQPAKLEDSAVYLCASSVLGAGANTEAFFGQGTRLTVV.

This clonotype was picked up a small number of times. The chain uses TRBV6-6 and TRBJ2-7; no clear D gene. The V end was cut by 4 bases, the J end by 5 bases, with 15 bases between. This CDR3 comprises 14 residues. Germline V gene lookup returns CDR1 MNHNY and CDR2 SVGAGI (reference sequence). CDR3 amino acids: CASSSLGRAHEQYF. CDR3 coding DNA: TGTGCCAGCAGTTCCCTGGGCCGGGCGCACGAGCAGTACTTC.

CDR3 protein: CRYERGGEQFF. For the CDR3, the DNA is TGCAGATACGAAAGGGGAGGTGAGCAGTTCTTC. The gene calls are TRBV20-1 and TRBJ2-1; tentative D call: TRBD2 (6 bases). The CDR3 totals 11 residues. The V gene's germline CDR1 is DFQATT and CDR2 SNEGSKA (reference sequence).

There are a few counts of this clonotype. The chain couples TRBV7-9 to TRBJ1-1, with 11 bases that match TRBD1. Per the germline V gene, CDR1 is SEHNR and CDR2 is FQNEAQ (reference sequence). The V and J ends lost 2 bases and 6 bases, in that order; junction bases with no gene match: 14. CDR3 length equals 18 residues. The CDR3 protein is CASSLSVVTGTGGSEAFF. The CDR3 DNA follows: TGTGCCAGCAGCTTATCAGTCGTGACGGGGACAGGGGGTTCTGAAGCTTTCTTT.

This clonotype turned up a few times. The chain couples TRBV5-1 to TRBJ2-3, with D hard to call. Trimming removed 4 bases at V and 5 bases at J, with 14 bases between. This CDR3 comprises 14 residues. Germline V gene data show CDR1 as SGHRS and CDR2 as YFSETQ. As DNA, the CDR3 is TGCGCCAGCAGCGAGGTCGCTAGACGAGATACGCAGTATTTT. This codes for CASSEVARRDTQYF.

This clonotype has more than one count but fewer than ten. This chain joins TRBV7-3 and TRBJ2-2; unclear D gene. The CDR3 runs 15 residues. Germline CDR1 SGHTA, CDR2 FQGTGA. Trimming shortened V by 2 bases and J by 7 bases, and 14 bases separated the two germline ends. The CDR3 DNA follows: TGTGCCAGCAGCTTATCGGCTGCGCGTAACGGGGAGCTGTTTTTT. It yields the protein CASSLSAARNGELFF.

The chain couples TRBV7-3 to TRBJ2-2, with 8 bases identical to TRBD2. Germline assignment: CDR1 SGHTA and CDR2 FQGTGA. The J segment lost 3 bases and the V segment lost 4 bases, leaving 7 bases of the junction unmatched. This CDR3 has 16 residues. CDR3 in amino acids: CASSYLAGRDTGELFF. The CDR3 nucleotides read TGTGCCAGCAGCTATTTAGCGGGAAGGGACACCGGGGAGCTGTTTTTT. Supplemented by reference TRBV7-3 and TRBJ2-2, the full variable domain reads GAGVSQTPSNKVTEKGKYVELRCDPISGHTALYWYRQSLGQGPEFLIYFQGTGAADDSGLPNDRFFAVRPEGSVSTLKIQRTERGDSAVYLCASSYLAGRDTGELFFGEGSRLTVL.

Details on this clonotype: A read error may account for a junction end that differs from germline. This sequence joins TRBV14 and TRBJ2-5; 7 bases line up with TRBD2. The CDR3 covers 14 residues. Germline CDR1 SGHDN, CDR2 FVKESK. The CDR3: CASSQGGGVETQYF. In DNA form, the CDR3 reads TGTGCCAGTAGCCAAGGCGGGGGAGTGGAGACCCAGTACTTC.

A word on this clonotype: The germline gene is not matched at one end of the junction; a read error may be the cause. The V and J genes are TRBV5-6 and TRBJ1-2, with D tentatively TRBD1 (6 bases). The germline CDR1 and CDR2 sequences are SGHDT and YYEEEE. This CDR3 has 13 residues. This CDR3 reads CAGSGQGIAGDTF. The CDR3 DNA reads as TGTGCCGGCAGCGGGCAGGGGATCGCAGGAGACACCTTC.

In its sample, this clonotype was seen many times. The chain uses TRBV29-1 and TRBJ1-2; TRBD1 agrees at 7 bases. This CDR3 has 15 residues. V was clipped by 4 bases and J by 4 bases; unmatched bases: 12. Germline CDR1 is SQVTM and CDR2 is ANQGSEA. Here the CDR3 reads CSVGQGVLLGYGYTF. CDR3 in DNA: TGCAGCGTTGGGCAGGGGGTTCTCCTAGGCTATGGCTACACCTTC.